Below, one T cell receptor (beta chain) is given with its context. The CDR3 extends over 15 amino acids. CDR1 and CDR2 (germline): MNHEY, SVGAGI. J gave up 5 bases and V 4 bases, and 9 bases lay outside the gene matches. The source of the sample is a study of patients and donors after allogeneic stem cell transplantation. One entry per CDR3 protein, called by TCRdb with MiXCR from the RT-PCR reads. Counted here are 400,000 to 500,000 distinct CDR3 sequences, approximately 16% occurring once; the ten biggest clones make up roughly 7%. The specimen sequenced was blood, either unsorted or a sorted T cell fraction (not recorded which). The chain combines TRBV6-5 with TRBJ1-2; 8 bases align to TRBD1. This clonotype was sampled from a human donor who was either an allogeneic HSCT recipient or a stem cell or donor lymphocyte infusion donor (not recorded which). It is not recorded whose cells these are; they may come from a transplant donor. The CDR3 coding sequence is TGTGCCAGCAGTTCGCCGGAGACAGGGGTGTATGGCTACACCTTC. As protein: CASSSPETGVYGYTF.